The TCR beta chain described here comes from a study of cytomegalovirus exposure and HLA in healthy donors. Background on the study: Falling in the Caucasian-associated ancestry cluster were 81% of approximately 410 genotyped donors. Study-level results: Most of the TCR beta V segments (in an earlier analysis) were productive either about 90% or about 30% of the time. The study carried out a later analysis of TCR beta sequences. It associated about 15,000 of them with specific HLA alleles at a false discovery rate of 0.05. A later analysis showed HLA-associated TCR beta chains outstripping equally common others in clonal expansion.

The length of the CDR3 is 16 residues. Germline CDR1 is SGHAT and CDR2 is FQNNGV. Between the trimmed V and J ends, which lost 4 bases and 0 bases, there was a span of 10 bases. With 60 Vbeta and 13 Jbeta primers, the PCR was carried out. This table comes from immunoSEQ multiplex PCR, and its TCRdb copy is limited to in-frame clones, with some not included. In all, the sample yields about 170,000 clones. Concerning this clone: What it binds is not known.

The sample comprised PBMCs. The V gene is TRBV11-2, the J gene TRBJ2-6; D gene ambiguous. The sequence was obtained from a woman in her sixties in good health and CMV-seronegative. The CDR3 DNA reads as TGTGCCAGCAGCTCGGTGCCCGTCTCTGGGGCCAACGTCCTGACTTTC. This translates into CASSSVPVSGANVLTF.